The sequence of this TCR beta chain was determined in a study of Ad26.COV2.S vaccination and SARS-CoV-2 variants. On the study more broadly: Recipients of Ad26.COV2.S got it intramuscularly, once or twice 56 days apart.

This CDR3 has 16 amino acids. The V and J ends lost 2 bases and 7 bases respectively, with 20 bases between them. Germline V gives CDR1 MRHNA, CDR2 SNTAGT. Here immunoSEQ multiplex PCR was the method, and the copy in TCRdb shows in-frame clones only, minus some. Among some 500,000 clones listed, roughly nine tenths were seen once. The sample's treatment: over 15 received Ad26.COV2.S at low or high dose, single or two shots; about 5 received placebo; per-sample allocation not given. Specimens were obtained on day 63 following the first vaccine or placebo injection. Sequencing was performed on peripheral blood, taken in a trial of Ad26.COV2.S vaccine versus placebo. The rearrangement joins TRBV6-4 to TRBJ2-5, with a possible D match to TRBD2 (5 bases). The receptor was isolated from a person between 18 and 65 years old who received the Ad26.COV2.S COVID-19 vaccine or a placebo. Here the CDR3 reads CASSDLSVPPPGTQYF. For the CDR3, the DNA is TGTGCCAGCAGTGACCTTAGCGTTCCCCCCCCAGGGACCCAGTACTTC.